These 20 T cell receptor beta chains were all obtained from the same sample, sequenced in a study of blood T cell repertoires in COVID-19. TCRdb keeps only in-frame clones here, not all; method: immunoSEQ multiplex PCR. The sample has 250,000 or so clones; around four fifths are singletons. The sequencing sample was made of peripheral blood. Receptors were obtained from a woman in her sixties or seventies with active or convalescent COVID-19.

The chain employs TRBV9 and TRBJ1-2; D not resolved. The CDR3 runs to 14 residues. Trimming took off 0 bases at V and 8 bases at J, with 14 bases between the two ends. The germline V gene has CDR1 SGDLS and CDR2 YYNGEE. For the CDR3, the DNA is TGTGCCAGCAGCGTAGGAGACGTTGAGGAGGGCTACACCTTC. It yields the protein CASSVGDVEEGYTF. Drawing the rest from reference TRBV9 and TRBJ1-2, the complete variable domain is DSGVTQTPKHLITATGQRVTLRCSPRSGDLSVYWYQQSLDQGLQFLIQYYNGEERAKGNILERFSAQQFPDLHSELNLSSLELGDSALYFCASSVGDVEEGYTFGSGTRLTVV.

This chain connects TRBV5-1 to TRBJ1-5; no clear D gene. Per germline, CDR1 SGHRS and CDR2 YFSETQ. CDR3 length: 13 residues. V shed 2 bases and J shed 5 bases, with 8 bases lying between them. The CDR3 DNA follows: TGCGCCAGCAGCTTTTCTTCGGATCAGCCCCAGCATTTT. The encoded protein is CASSFSSDQPQHF.

This chain joins TRBV6-1 and TRBJ2-1; D may be TRBD1 (5 bases). Per germline, CDR1 MNHNS and CDR2 SASEGT. This CDR3 comprises 15 residues. With 2 bases removed from V and 2 bases from J, the gap between germline ends came to 10 bases. The CDR3 spells CASSEQGLAYNEQFF. The CDR3 nucleotides read TGTGCCAGCAGTGAACAGGGATTAGCCTACAATGAGCAGTTCTTC.

This chain connects TRBV29-1 to TRBJ1-3; D is undetermined. Germline V gives CDR1 SQVTM, CDR2 ANQGSEA. The CDR3 extends over 13 amino acids. V lost 7 bases and J lost 1, with 11 bases in between. The CDR3, as DNA: TGCAGCGCCTCCACAGTGTCTGGAAACACCATATATTTT. Translation gives CSASTVSGNTIYF.

The chain combines TRBV7-9 with TRBJ2-2; TRBD1 aligns across 10 bases. This CDR3 comprises 17 residues. Trimming took 6 bases from V and 5 from J; bases not matched to a gene: 12. Germline V CDR1 and CDR2: SEHNR, FQNEAQ (reference sequence). The CDR3 nucleotides are TGTGCCAGCAGTCATAGAACCGGGACAGGGGTAACCGGGGAGCTGTTTTTT. Translating it yields CASSHRTGTGVTGELFF.

This chain links TRBV7-8 with TRBJ1-4; D ambiguous. Between the trimmed V and J ends, which lost 3 bases and 4 bases, there was a span of 9 bases. The germline V gene encodes CDR1 SGHVS and CDR2 FQNEAQ. The CDR3 spans 14 residues. This CDR3 reads CASSLPGVNEKLFF. CDR3 DNA: TGTGCCAGCAGCTTGCCGGGAGTTAATGAAAAACTGTTTTTT.

V usage is TRBV9 and J usage is TRBJ2-1; D ambiguous. Germline V lookup: CDR1 SGDLS, CDR2 YYNGEE. The ends were cut back, 7 bases at V and 3 bases at J, with 14 bases in the middle. The CDR3 consists of 14 residues. The CDR3: CASGPGHSYNEQFF. The CDR3 DNA reads as TGTGCCAGCGGTCCAGGCCACAGCTACAATGAGCAGTTCTTC.

The rearrangement uses TRBV9 and TRBJ1-1; TRBD1 matches at 8 bases. V gave up 3 bases and J gave up 1 base; unmatched junction bases: 8. Germline V CDR1 and CDR2: SGDLS, YYNGEE. The CDR3 contains 16 residues. CDR3 amino acids: CASSATGTGTNTEAFF. Written as DNA, the CDR3 is TGTGCCAGCAGCGCTACCGGGACAGGCACGAACACTGAAGCTTTCTTT.

V and J are TRBV5-1 and TRBJ2-2; 8 bases are shared with TRBD2. The CDR3 totals 15 residues. The germline V gene encodes CDR1 SGHRS and CDR2 YFSETQ. V dropped 4 bases and J dropped 10; count of bases not matched to a gene: 12. In DNA, the CDR3 is TGCGCCAGCAGCCAGTTAGCGGGATGGAGAAAGGAGCTGTTTTTT. Its translation: CASSQLAGWRKELFF.

This chain joins TRBV29-1 and TRBJ2-1; 8 nucleotides match TRBD1. CDR3 length equals 13 residues. The germline V gene encodes CDR1 SQVTM and CDR2 ANQGSEA. J lost 6 bases, V lost 3 bases, and 4 bases had no gene match. Here the CDR3 DNA reads TGCAGCGTTGATGGCAGGGGGCTCAATGAGCAGTTCTTC. This translates into CSVDGRGLNEQFF.

Of note for this clone: The same CDR3 is also encoded by other DNA sequences in this sample. This chain connects TRBV18 to TRBJ1-2; D remains ambiguous. V lost 1 base to trimming and J lost 1 base, with 7 bases between them. CDR1 is KGHSH, CDR2 LQKENI, per germline. This CDR3 is 14 amino acids long. The CDR3 DNA reads as TGTGCCAGCTCACCACGTCAGGATAACTATGGCTACACCTTC. It is translated as CASSPRQDNYGYTF.

This chain joins TRBV6-5 and TRBJ2-1; 11 bases align to TRBD1. CDR1 and CDR2 (germline): MNHEY, SVGAGI. Losses at the gene ends were 2 bases for V and 7 bases for J; bases not matched to a gene: 4. The CDR3 loop spans 15 amino acids. CDR3 DNA: TGTGCCAGCAGTTACCGGGACAGGGGGGAAAATGAGCAGTTCTTC. Encoded protein: CASSYRDRGENEQFF.

V usage is TRBV18 and J usage is TRBJ2-7; D might be TRBD2 (7 bases). V was trimmed by 3 bases and J by 7 bases, leaving 16 bases between them. Germline V lookup: CDR1 KGHSH, CDR2 LQKENI. This CDR3 is built from 14 residues. CDR3 protein: CASSPGRGAREQYF. CDR3 DNA: TGTGCCAGCTCACCGGGACGGGGGGCACGGGAGCAGTACTTC.

V usage is TRBV7-6 and J usage is TRBJ2-7; D gene ambiguous. Trimming left V 5 bases short and J 3 bases short, with 20 bases between. There are 16 residues in the CDR3. Germline V gene lookup returns CDR1 SGHVS and CDR2 FNYEAQ. CDR3 DNA: TGTGCCAGCAGCCCGACCTACAGACAAAAAATCTACGAGCAGTACTTC. The encoded protein is CASSPTYRQKIYEQYF.

The CDR3 DNA is TGCAGCGTTCAGTTCACTGAAGCTTTCTTT. Residues: CSVQFTEAFF. This rearrangement joins TRBV29-1 to TRBJ1-1; no definite D call. Trimming removed 5 bases from V and 4 bases from J, with 5 bases in between. CDR3 length equals 10 residues. From germline, CDR1 is SQVTM and CDR2 ANQGSEA.

J is TRBJ1-5 and V is TRBV12-3 or TRBV12-4, with D uncertain. V shed 2 bases and J shed 6 bases, with 5 bases lying between them. The CDR3 extends over 12 amino acids. Written as DNA, the CDR3 is TGTGCCAGCAGTTTATCCGGTCAGCCCCAGCATTTT. Protein product: CASSLSGQPQHF.

This chain uses TRBV4-1 with TRBJ2-1; TRBD2 aligns across 9 bases. Per the germline V gene, CDR1 is MGHRA and CDR2 is YSYEKL. V lost 0 bases, J lost 1 base, and 7 bases stayed unmatched. This CDR3 spans 18 amino acids. CDR3 sequence (DNA): TGCGCCAGCAGCCAAGAGGGTAGCGGGGGATTATCCTACAATGAGCAGTTCTTC. Protein sequence: CASSQEGSGGLSYNEQFF.

The chain has TRBV28 and TRBJ2-7; TRBD1 agrees at 10 bases. This CDR3 has 15 residues. The germline gives CDR1 MDHEN, CDR2 SYDVKM. Germline trimming cut 3 bases from V and 5 bases from J; bases unmatched to any gene: 7. CDR3 in amino acids: CASSFSGQGVHEQYV. Here the CDR3 DNA reads TGTGCCAGCAGTTTTTCCGGACAGGGGGTCCACGAGCAGTACGTC.

The table lists this clone with a count of one. The chain employs TRBV7-9 and TRBJ2-6; D remains ambiguous. Trimming stripped 1 base from V and 4 bases from J, with 5 bases between. Germline CDR1 SEHNR, CDR2 FQNEAQ (reference sequence). The CDR3 sequence is 14 residues long. The CDR3, as DNA: TGTGCCAGCAGCTTAGTATCCGGGGCCAACGTCCTGACTTTC. Protein: CASSLVSGANVLTF.

The chain uses TRBV9 and TRBJ1-1, with D unresolved. The CDR3 spans 15 residues. The germline gives CDR1 SGDLS, CDR2 YYNGEE. The germline V and J ends were trimmed by 0 bases and 0 bases, with 9 bases remaining between them. The CDR3 sequence: CASSVGNTLNTEAFF. CDR3 DNA: TGTGCCAGCAGCGTAGGCAACACCCTGAACACTGAAGCTTTCTTT.